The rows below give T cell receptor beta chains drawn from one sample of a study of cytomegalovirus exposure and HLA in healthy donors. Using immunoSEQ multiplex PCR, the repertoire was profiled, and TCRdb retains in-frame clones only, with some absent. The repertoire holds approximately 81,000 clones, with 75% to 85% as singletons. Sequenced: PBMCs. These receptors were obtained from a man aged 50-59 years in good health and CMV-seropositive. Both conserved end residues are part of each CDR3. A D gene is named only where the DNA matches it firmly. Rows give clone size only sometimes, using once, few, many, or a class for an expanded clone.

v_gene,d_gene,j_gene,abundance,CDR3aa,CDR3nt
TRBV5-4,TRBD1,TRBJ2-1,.,CASSLFPPLQGTYNEQFF,TGTGCCAGCAGCTTGTTCCCCCCCCTACAGGGGACCTACAATGAGCAGTTCTTC
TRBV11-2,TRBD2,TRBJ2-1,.,CASSLDLSGSPSYNEQFF,TGTGCCAGCAGCTTAGATCTTAGCGGGAGCCCCTCCTACAATGAGCAGTTCTTC
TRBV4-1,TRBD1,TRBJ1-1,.,CASSQDPTGWAEAFF,TGCGCCAGCAGCCAAGACCCGACAGGGTGGGCTGAAGCTTTCTTT
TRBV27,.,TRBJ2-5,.,CASSYQGTQETQYF,TGTGCCAGCAGCTACCAGGGTACGCAAGAGACCCAGTACTTC
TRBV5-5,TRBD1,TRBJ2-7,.,CASSQQTDRVKQYF,TGTGCCAGCAGCCAGCAGACGGACAGGGTAAAGCAGTACTTC
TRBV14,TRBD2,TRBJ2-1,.,CASSLRTSGRGYEQFF,TGTGCCAGCAGCCTTCGGACTAGCGGGAGGGGATATGAGCAGTTCTTC
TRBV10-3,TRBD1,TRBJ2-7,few,CAIRGTGDGEQYF,TGTGCCATCAGGGGGACAGGGGATGGCGAGCAGTACTTC
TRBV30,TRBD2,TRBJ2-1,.,CAWTAPLAETYNEQFF,TGTGCCTGGACCGCCCCACTAGCGGAAACCTACAATGAGCAGTTCTTC
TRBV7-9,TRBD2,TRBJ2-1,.,CASSQQTSGRVDEQFF,TGTGCCAGCAGCCAGCAAACTAGCGGGAGGGTCGATGAGCAGTTCTTC
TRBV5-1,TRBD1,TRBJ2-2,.,CASSLEARTGSYTGELFF,TGCGCCAGCAGCTTGGAAGCCCGGACAGGTTCGTACACCGGGGAGCTGTTTTTT
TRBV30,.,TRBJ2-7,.,CAWSVEGWGEQYF,TGTGCCTGGAGTGTAGAGGGCTGGGGCGAGCAGTACTTC
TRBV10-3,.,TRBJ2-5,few,CAISEPKLDSKSYQETQYF,TGTGCCATCAGTGAGCCAAAACTGGACAGCAAATCGTACCAAGAGACCCAGTACTTC
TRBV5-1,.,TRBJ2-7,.,CASRLGSAGFYEQYF,TGCGCCAGCAGGTTGGGGTCAGCGGGCTTCTACGAGCAGTACTTC
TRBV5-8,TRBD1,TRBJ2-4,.,CASRPLGGQGFTLAKNIQYF,TGTGCCAGCAGACCCCTCGGGGGACAGGGCTTTACCTTAGCCAAAAACATTCAGTACTTC
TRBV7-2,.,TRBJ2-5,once,CASSTSVGETQYF,TGTGCCAGCAGCACTTCCGTCGGGGAGACCCAGTACTTC
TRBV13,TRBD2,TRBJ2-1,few,CASSLGSGGIDEQFF,TGTGCCAGCAGCTTAGGGAGCGGGGGTATAGATGAGCAGTTCTTC
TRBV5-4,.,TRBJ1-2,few,CASSHRVAYGYTF,TGTGCCAGCAGCCACAGGGTGGCCTATGGCTACACCTTC
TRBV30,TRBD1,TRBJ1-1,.,CAWRPQGANTEAFF,TGTGCCTGGAGGCCACAGGGGGCGAACACTGAAGCTTTCTTT
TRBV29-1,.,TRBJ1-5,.,CSVSGSNQPQHF,TGCAGCGTTTCAGGTAGCAATCAGCCCCAGCATTTT
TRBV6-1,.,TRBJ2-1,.,CASSEAKWEVRNEQFF,TGTGCCAGCAGTGAAGCAAAGTGGGAGGTACGTAATGAGCAGTTCTTC
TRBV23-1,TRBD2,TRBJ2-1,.,CASSQSASGRPNEQFF,TGCGCCAGCAGTCAATCGGCTAGCGGGCGCCCCAATGAGCAGTTCTTC
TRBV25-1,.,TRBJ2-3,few,CASSLGHSGYTDTQYF,TGTGCCAGCAGTCTCGGGCATAGCGGATACACAGATACGCAGTATTTT
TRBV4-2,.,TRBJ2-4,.,CASSQEASLAKNIQYF,TGTGCCAGCAGCCAAGAAGCTTCGTTAGCCAAAAACATTCAGTACTTC
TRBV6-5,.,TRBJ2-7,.,CASSYAAGESYEQYF,TGTGCCAGCAGTTACGCGGCAGGGGAATCCTACGAGCAGTACTTC
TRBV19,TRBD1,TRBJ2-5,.,CASSIAGTGNQETQYF,TGTGCCAGTAGTATAGCCGGGACAGGGAACCAAGAGACCCAGTACTTC
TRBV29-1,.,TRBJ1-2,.,CRRRDKVTNYGYTF,TGCAGAAGAAGGGACAAGGTTACTAACTATGGCTACACCTTC
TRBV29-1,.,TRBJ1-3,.,CSVEDGGRSGNTIYF,TGCAGCGTTGAAGATGGGGGCCGCTCTGGAAACACCATATATTTT
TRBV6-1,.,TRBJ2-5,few,CASSEALGIGGETQYF,TGTGCCAGCAGTGAAGCGCTAGGCATTGGAGGGGAGACCCAGTACTTC
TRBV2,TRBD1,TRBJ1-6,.,CASSLRGSTSSYNSPLHF,TGTGCCAGCAGCCTCAGGGGGTCCACCAGCTCCTATAATTCACCCCTCCACTTT
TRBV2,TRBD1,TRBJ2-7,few,CASSEEGQGPAQYF,TGTGCCAGCAGTGAAGAGGGACAGGGCCCTGCGCAGTACTTC
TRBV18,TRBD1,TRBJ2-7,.,CASSPRAGQGVHEQYF,TGTGCCAGCTCACCACGGGCGGGACAGGGGGTTCACGAGCAGTACTTC
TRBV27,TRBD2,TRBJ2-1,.,CASSFSGTSTYNEQFF,TGTGCCAGCAGTTTCAGCGGGACTTCTACCTACAATGAGCAGTTCTTC
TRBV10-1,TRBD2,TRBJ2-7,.,CARPGLAGGRSYEQYF,TGCGCCAGACCGGGACTAGCGGGAGGTAGGTCCTACGAGCAGTACTTC
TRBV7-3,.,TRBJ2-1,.,CASSNPPTVKQFF,TGTGCCAGCAGCAATCCCCCGACAGTTAAGCAGTTCTTC
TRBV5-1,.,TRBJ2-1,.,CASSLAQGSYNEQFF,TGCGCCAGCAGCTTGGCCCAGGGAAGCTACAATGAGCAGTTCTTC
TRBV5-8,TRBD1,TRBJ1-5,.,CASSLVGRGVQPQHF,TGTGCCAGCAGCTTGGTAGGCAGGGGGGTCCAGCCCCAGCATTTT
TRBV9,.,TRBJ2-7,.,CASSPGGMSSYEQYF,TGTGCCAGCAGCCCAGGGGGGATGAGTTCCTACGAGCAGTACTTC
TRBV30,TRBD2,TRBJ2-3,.,CAFLVAGGGVGTDTQYF,TGTGCCTTTCTGGTAGCGGGAGGGGGGGTGGGCACAGATACGCAGTATTTT
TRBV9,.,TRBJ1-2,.,CASSVGGTPYGYTF,TGTGCCAGCAGCGTGGGGGGGACACCCTATGGCTACACCTTC
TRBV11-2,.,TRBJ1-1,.,CASSRAFQGLSEAFF,TGTGCCAGCAGTCGGGCTTTCCAGGGATTGTCTGAAGCTTTCTTT
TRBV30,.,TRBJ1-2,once,CAWSRFGYTF,TGTGCCTGGAGTCGGTTCGGCTACACCTTC
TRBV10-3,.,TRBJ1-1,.,CATISQQGHTEAFF,TGTGCCACCATAAGCCAACAGGGCCACACTGAAGCTTTCTTT
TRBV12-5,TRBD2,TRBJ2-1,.,CATAGGVTYNEQFF,TGTGCTACGGCGGGAGGGGTGACCTACAATGAGCAGTTCTTC
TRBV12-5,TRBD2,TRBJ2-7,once,CASVLAGGSYEQYF,TGTGCTAGTGTTCTAGCGGGAGGCTCCTACGAGCAGTACTTC